Listed here are 25 T cell receptor beta chains from one sample, sequenced in a study of cytomegalovirus exposure and HLA in healthy donors. The PCR had 60 Vbeta and 13 Jbeta primers. TCRdb's table, derived via immunoSEQ multiplex PCR, lists solely in-frame clones and lacks some. In the table there are under 250,000 clones, 75% to 80% of which are singletons. Sequencing was done on a sample of PBMCs. These TCRs come from a male donor in good health and CMV-seronegative.

The chain is built from TRBV4-3 and TRBJ1-1; maybe TRBD1 (5 bases). Per the germline V gene, CDR1 is LGHNA and CDR2 is YSLEER. The CDR3 spans 14 residues. The V end lost 0 bases, the J end lost 5 bases, and 10 bases lay between the germline ends. CDR3 sequence: CASSQDLGGTEAFF. The CDR3 DNA reads TGCGCCAGCAGCCAAGATCTTGGGGGGACTGAAGCTTTCTTT.

This clone appeared a single time. V is TRBV5-8 and J is TRBJ1-2; D is undetermined. CDR1 is SGHTS, CDR2 YDEGEE, per germline. Trimming pared 4 bases from V and 7 bases from J, leaving 14 bases between. CDR3 length equals 13 residues. The CDR3 here is CASSPEGAGGYTF. DNA for the CDR3: TGTGCCAGCAGCCCGGAAGGTGCAGGTGGCTACACCTTC.

In its sample, this clone was seen a few times. V usage is TRBV7-6 and J usage is TRBJ2-2; possibly TRBD2 for D (7 bases). The germline V gene has CDR1 SGHVS and CDR2 FNYEAQ. The V end was cut by 9 bases, the J end by 1 base, with 15 bases between. The CDR3 is 15 amino acids. CDR3 region: CARARGRLNTGELFF. CDR3 nucleotides: TGTGCCAGAGCGCGGGGGCGCCTGAACACCGGGGAGCTGTTTTTT.

This chain links TRBV7-2 with TRBJ2-4; 8 bases fit TRBD1. The J segment lost 5 bases and the V segment lost 5 bases, leaving 2 bases of the junction unmatched. The CDR3 has 13 amino acids. Germline lookup yields CDR1 SGHTA and CDR2 FQGNSA. This CDR3 is CASSLGQENIQYF. The CDR3 DNA sequence: TGTGCCAGCAGCCTGGGACAGGAAAACATTCAGTACTTC.

The chain recombines TRBV6-1 with TRBJ1-5; D uncertain. Deletions cut 3 bases from V and 7 bases from J, with 13 bases between. CDR1 and CDR2 from the germline V gene are MNHNS and SASEGT. This CDR3 spans 14 amino acids. The CDR3 protein is CASSDDGNPQPQHF. The CDR3 coding sequence is TGTGCCAGCAGTGATGACGGGAACCCCCAGCCCCAGCATTTT.

The table lists this clone with a count of one. This rearrangement joins TRBV6-5 to TRBJ1-1; TRBD1 agrees at 7 bases. Germline trimming cut 2 bases from V and 5 bases from J; bases unmatched to any gene: 8. The CDR3 loop spans 15 amino acids. CDR1 MNHEY and CDR2 SVGAGI come from the germline V gene. The CDR3 DNA sequence: TGTGCCAGCAGTTACCTGGGGCAGGGGGAGACTGAAGCTTTCTTT. Protein sequence: CASSYLGQGETEAFF.

The chain uses TRBV6-5 and TRBJ1-1, with no clear D. Germline V gene sequence: CDR1 MNHEY, CDR2 SVGAGI. CDR3 length equals 13 residues. Trimming took 4 bases from V and 2 from J, leaving 8 bases between them. The CDR3 nucleotides are TGTGCCAGCAGTTGCCGGGTAAACACTGAAGCTTTCTTT. Protein product: CASSCRVNTEAFF.

This clone was observed a single time. The rearrangement joins TRBV2 to TRBJ2-5; D is ambiguous. Between the trimmed V and J ends, which lost 3 bases and 0 bases, there was a span of 8 bases. The length of the CDR3 is 14 residues. CDR1 and CDR2 (germline): SNHLY, FYNNEI. The DNA of the CDR3 is TGTGCCAGCAGTGATGTTCCAGACCAAGAGACCCAGTACTTC. As protein: CASSDVPDQETQYF.

The genes are TRBV5-6 and TRBJ1-1; D is possibly TRBD1 (5 bases). Germline V gene lookup returns CDR1 SGHDT and CDR2 YYEEEE. Between the trimmed V and J ends, which lost 0 bases and 8 bases, there was a span of 23 bases. The length of the CDR3 is 17 residues. Here the CDR3 DNA reads TGTGCCAGCAGCTTGGCCTTTCGGACAACCTTTGGGGCCGAAGCTTTCTTT. It translates to CASSLAFRTTFGAEAFF.

The rearrangement joins TRBV27 to TRBJ2-7; a possible D gene is TRBD1 (5 bases). With 7 bases removed from V and 6 bases from J, the gap between germline ends came to 16 bases. CDR3 length: 13 residues. CDR1 is MNHEY and CDR2 is SMNVEV in the germline V gene (reference sequence). Here the CDR3 reads CASTGQGKAEQYF. CDR3 DNA sequence: TGTGCCAGCACCGGGCAGGGTAAGGCCGAGCAGTACTTC.

The chain links TRBV7-9 to TRBJ2-5; 10 bases map to TRBD1. CDR1 and CDR2 (germline): SEHNR, FQNEAQ (reference sequence). Trimming cost V 1 base and J 4 bases; bases outside gene matches: 6. The length of the CDR3 is 16 residues. As DNA, the CDR3 is TGTGCCAGCAGCTTAGTATCCCGACAGGGGGCAGAGACCCAGTACTTC. It translates to CASSLVSRQGAETQYF.

This clone was counted once. V gene TRBV27 combines with J gene TRBJ1-2; 7 bases are a match to TRBD1. V was pared by 2 bases and J by 2 bases, with 11 bases of the junction left unmatched. Germline CDR1 reads MNHEY; CDR2 reads SMNVEV (reference sequence). This CDR3 is 17 amino acids long. CDR3 in DNA: TGTGCCAGCAGTTTAGGAGCCGGGACAGACATCAACTATGGCTACACCTTC. This translates into CASSLGAGTDINYGYTF.

The DNA of the CDR3 is TGTGCCAGCAGTCCTAGGACAGAGATCAACTATGGCTACACCTTC. This translates into CASSPRTEINYGYTF. The V call is TRBV7-9, the J call TRBJ1-2; a possible D gene is TRBD1 (6 bases). V dropped 6 bases and J dropped 2 bases, with 16 bases sitting between them. The CDR3 sequence is 15 residues long. Germline V gives CDR1 SEHNR, CDR2 FQNEAQ (reference sequence). Together with reference TRBV7-9 and TRBJ1-2, the CDR3 gives the full variable domain: DTGVSQNPRHKITKRGQNVTFRCDPISEHNRLYWYRQTLGQGPEFLTYFQNEAQLEKSRLLSDRFSAERPKGSFSTLEIQRTEQGDSAMYLCASSPRTEINYGYTFGSGTRLTVV.

V is TRBV7-8 and J is TRBJ2-3; D gene ambiguous. Germline V CDR1 and CDR2: SGHVS, FQNEAQ. V was cut by 1 base and J by 4 bases, with 6 bases left in between. The CDR3 runs 13 residues. The DNA of the CDR3 is TGTGCCAGCAGCTTAGTGCGCGCAGATACGCAGTATTTT. The encoded protein is CASSLVRADTQYF.

The chain links TRBV18 to TRBJ1-2; weak D call: TRBD1 (5 bases). The V end lost 3 bases, the J end lost 0 bases, and 11 bases lay between the germline ends. Germline CDR1 is KGHSH and CDR2 is LQKENI. The CDR3 loop spans 15 amino acids. CDR3 DNA sequence: TGTGCCAGCTCACCTCCTGACAGACCTAACTATGGCTACACCTTC. It encodes CASSPPDRPNYGYTF.

The genes are TRBV10-3 and TRBJ2-2, with TRBD1 identical over 8 bases. The J segment lost 2 bases and the V segment lost 6 bases, leaving 2 bases of the junction unmatched. The CDR3 spans 14 residues. Germline assignment: CDR1 ENHRY and CDR2 SYGVKD. In DNA, the CDR3 is TGTGCCATCAGGACAGGGGCTAACACCGGGGAGCTGTTTTTT. Protein product: CAIRTGANTGELFF.

The chain has TRBV11-2 and TRBJ1-2; the match to TRBD1 covers 7 bases. The germline V gene encodes CDR1 SGHAT and CDR2 FQNNGV. This CDR3 is built from 17 residues. V lost 0 bases to trimming and J lost 5 bases; unmatched junction nucleotides: 12. The CDR3 spells CASSLDPPAGTAYGYTF. CDR3 nucleotides: TGTGCCAGCAGCTTAGATCCCCCGGCCGGGACAGCGTATGGCTACACCTTC.

V is TRBV5-1 and J is TRBJ2-3; tentatively, D is TRBD2 (5 bases). Trimming stripped 5 bases from V and 2 bases from J, with 12 bases between. The CDR3 length is 14 residues. Germline CDR1 SGHRS, CDR2 YFSETQ. CDR3 in amino acids: CASSLRDPTDTQYF. The CDR3 DNA reads as TGCGCCAGCAGTTTACGGGATCCCACAGATACGCAGTATTTT.

The chain uses TRBV28 and TRBJ1-3; D is unresolved. The V gene lost 3 bases and the J gene lost 0 bases, with 9 bases spanning the gap. This CDR3 comprises 15 residues. Germline CDR1 reads MDHEN; CDR2 reads SYDVKM. The CDR3 here is CASSFIESSGNTIYF. CDR3 nucleotides: TGTGCCAGCAGTTTCATCGAGAGCTCTGGAAACACCATATATTTT.

This CDR3 is CASSQTTSIYEQYF. DNA of the CDR3: TGTGCCAGCAGTCAAACGACTAGCATCTACGAGCAGTACTTC. V is TRBV7-9 and J is TRBJ2-7, with 7 bases fitting TRBD2. With V trimmed by 6 bases and J by 3 bases, 8 bases remained unmatched. The CDR3 length is 14 residues. The V gene's germline CDR1 is SEHNR and CDR2 FQNEAQ (reference sequence).

The genes are TRBV7-2 and TRBJ1-2, with D uncertain. This CDR3 is 14 amino acids long. Germline CDR1 reads SGHTA; CDR2 reads FQGNSA. Trimming pared 7 bases from V and 3 bases from J, leaving 15 bases between. The CDR3 spells CASIPGRRDYGYTF. CDR3 sequence (DNA): TGTGCCAGCATCCCTGGGAGGAGAGACTATGGCTACACCTTC.

This chain links TRBV10-3 with TRBJ2-7; 8 positions agree with TRBD2. Germline V gives CDR1 ENHRY, CDR2 SYGVKD. The V gene end was trimmed by 0 bases and the J gene end by 2 bases; junction bases not matched to a gene: 6. The CDR3 length is 16 residues. In DNA form, the CDR3 reads TGTGCCATCAGTGAGTCGGGCGGGAGGTCGCCCTACGAGCAGTACTTC. It is translated as CAISESGGRSPYEQYF.

This clone is a singleton in its sample. The gene calls are TRBV7-8 and TRBJ2-7; 7 bases line up with TRBD1. The germline CDR1 and CDR2 sequences are SGHVS and FQNEAQ. CDR3 length: 14 residues. With V trimmed by 6 bases and J by 3 bases, 8 bases remained unmatched. CDR3 nucleotides: TGTGCCAGCAGGACCGGGACAGCCAACTACGAGCAGTACTTC. The encoded protein is CASRTGTANYEQYF.

The chain recombines TRBV19 with TRBJ2-1; TRBD2 aligns across 11 bases. With V trimmed by 5 bases and J by 6 bases, 3 bases remained unmatched. From germline, CDR1 is LNHDA and CDR2 SQIVND (reference sequence). The CDR3 is 14 residues long. The CDR3 protein is CASSPGLAGNEQFF. The CDR3 coding sequence is TGTGCCAGTAGTCCCGGACTAGCGGGCAATGAGCAGTTCTTC.

The CDR3 DNA sequence: TGTGCCAGTAGTAGCAGGGGGCACACTGAAGCTTTCTTT. It is translated as CASSSRGHTEAFF. V is TRBV19 and J is TRBJ1-1; 8 nucleotides line up with TRBD1. CDR3 size: 13 residues. Trimming at V came to 4 bases and at J to 3 bases, leaving 1 base not matched to a gene. CDR1 and CDR2 from the germline V gene are LNHDA and SQIVND (reference sequence). The complete variable domain, with remaining parts taken from reference TRBV19 and TRBJ1-1, reads DGGITQSPKYLFRKEGQNVTLSCEQNLNHDAMYWYRQDPGQGLRLIYYSQIVNDFQKGDIAEGYSVSREKKESFPLTVTSAQKNPTAFYLCASSSRGHTEAFFGQGTRLTVV.